Reported below is one TCR beta chain. Its cognate antigen is unknown. The entry originates in a study of Ad26.COV2.S vaccination and SARS-CoV-2 variants. Notes on the study in general: Vaccinees showed greater spike-specific TCR breadth than placebo recipients. Participants given vaccine showed non-spike TCR breadth similar to that of placebo recipients. Once vaccination had occurred, spike-specific CD8+ and CD4+ T cell responses reportedly showed substantial breadth.

Profiled with immunoSEQ multiplex PCR; TCRdb holds only in-frame clones, not every one. The table lists approximately 140,000 clones, 86% of them singletons. The CDR3 consists of 13 residues. CDR1 and CDR2 (germline): SGHNT, YYREEE (reference sequence). Trimming stripped 3 bases from V and 4 bases from J, with 10 bases between. This clonotype originated in a human donor who had recovered from COVID-19. Sequences were derived from peripheral blood, sampled after recovery from COVID-19. The V call is TRBV5-4, the J call TRBJ1-2; D remains ambiguous. The CDR3 here is CASSSRQSYGYTF. In nucleotides, the CDR3 is TGTGCCAGCAGCTCTCGGCAGAGCTATGGCTACACCTTC.